Sequencing of this TCR beta chain was carried out in a study of OX40 agonist ivuxolimab in advanced cancers. The overall study: The drug used for patients, ivuxolimab, was an agonistic anti-OX40 (CD134) antibody. A partial response was reached by three patients: one with hepatocellular carcinoma and two with cutaneous melanoma. Study-level findings and limits: Antigen targets of the expanded peripheral T cells went undetermined.

Clones were sequenced by immunoSEQ multiplex PCR, and TCRdb holds only the in-frame ones, with some missing. The sample includes about 80,000 clones, 80% to 95% of them seen just once. A word on this clone: Antigen: not known.

This CDR3 has 16 amino acids. V was clipped by 0 bases and J by 4 bases; unmatched bases: 5. CDR1 is LGHNA, CDR2 YSLEER, per germline. The TCR originated in an adult with an advanced solid tumor such as melanoma, head and neck, liver or kidney cancer. This specimen consisted of CD4+ or CD8+ T cells sorted from blood, obtained in a trial of the OX40 agonist ivuxolimab. The rearrangement joins TRBV4-3 to TRBJ2-3; TRBD2 matches at 9 bases. CDR3: CASSQEGTSFPDTQYF. In nucleotides, the CDR3 is TGCGCCAGCAGCCAAGAGGGGACTAGCTTCCCAGATACGCAGTATTTT.